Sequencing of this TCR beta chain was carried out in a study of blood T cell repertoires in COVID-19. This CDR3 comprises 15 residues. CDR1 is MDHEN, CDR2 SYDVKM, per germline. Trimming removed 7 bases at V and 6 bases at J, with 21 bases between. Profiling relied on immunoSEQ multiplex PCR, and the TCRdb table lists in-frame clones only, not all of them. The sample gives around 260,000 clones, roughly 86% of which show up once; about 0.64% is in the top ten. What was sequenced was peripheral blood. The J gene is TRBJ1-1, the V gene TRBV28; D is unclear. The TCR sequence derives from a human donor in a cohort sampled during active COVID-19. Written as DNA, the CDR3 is TGTGCCAGCACCGATCCGTTGGCAGGTACGGCTGAAGCTTTCTTT. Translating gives CASTDPLAGTAEAFF. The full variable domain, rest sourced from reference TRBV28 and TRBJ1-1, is DVKVTQSSRYLVKRTGEKVFLECVQDMDHENMFWYRQDPGLGLRLIYFSYDVKMKEKGDIPEGYSVSREKKERFSLILESASTNQTSMYLCASTDPLAGTAEAFFGQGTRLTVV.